The entry below gives a single TCR beta chain sequence along with its context. Its specificity is not known. Relative to the germline gene, one junction end is altered; a read error may explain this. The germline V gene encodes CDR1 MNHNS and CDR2 SASEGT. The CDR3 consists of 13 residues. This specimen comes from a study of tumor-infiltrating lymphocytes in primary liver carcinoma. Study at large: Roughly 3.65 to 8 million productive TCRbeta reads came from each sample, comparable across tissue types. Overall study results and limits: Tumor region pairs showed greater overlap than either tumor-adjacent or tumor-blood pairs did.

The tissue used was unsorted bulk material of about 19-31 mg. RNA and DNA were co-extracted from it with the AllPrep DNA/RNA mini kit. Patients had primary liver carcinoma treated by surgical resection. Samples came from superior, inferior, lateral poles and tumor centre. Starting from 450 to 500 ng of total RNA, TCR beta cDNA was produced with a primer in the constant region. Amplification in three nested multiplex PCR rounds with slightly modified ARM-PCR gave rise to TCR beta libraries. Rounds one and two of PCR, each of roughly 10 cycles, were primed with TRBV1-TRBV30 forward primers and a C-beta reverse primer. TCRdb passed the multiplex PCR reads through MiXCR, listing each CDR3 protein once. The table shows tens of thousands of distinct CDR3 sequences, with 70% to 80% occurring only once.

The V gene is TRBV6-1, the J gene TRBJ2-7; tentative D call: TRBD2 (5 bases). This TCR derives from a man aged 35-49 years with primary liver carcinoma and hepatitis B virus infection. Sequenced material: liver tumor tissue from sampling region 5. Subset specified: tumor region T5, tumor centre. DNA for the CDR3: TGTGCCAGCTGTGTTGAGCGGTCCTACGGGCAGTACTTC. Amino acid sequence: CASCVERSYGQYF.